Below are 17 T cell receptor beta chains sequenced from a single sample in a study of response to subunit inactivated influenza vaccine. TCRdb reanalysed the RT-PCR reads using MiXCR and keeps one entry per CDR3 protein. Among under 550,000 distinct CDR3 sequences, less than 7.5% were seen once, and the ten largest hold roughly 13%. This specimen was PBMCs from blood, taken around 25 months after vaccination. The receptors here all came from a man between 50 and 75 years old who received an inactivated influenza vaccine.

This clonotype was counted a few times. The chain couples TRBV7-2 to TRBJ1-2; D perhaps matches TRBD1 (6 bases). Germline V CDR1 and CDR2: SGHTA, FQGNSA. CDR3 size: 14 residues. Between the trimmed V and J ends, which lost 1 base and 4 bases, there was a span of 10 bases. The CDR3 DNA reads as TGTGCCAGCAGCTTAGGACAGGCCCGCTATGGCTACACCTTC. Translated, it gives CASSLGQARYGYTF. Variable domain in full (rest from reference TRBV7-2 and TRBJ1-2): GAGVSQSPSNKVTEKGKDVELRCDPISGHTALYWYRQSLGQGLEFLIYFQGNSAPDKSGLPSDRFSAERTGGSVSTLTIQRTQQEDSAVYLCASSLGQARYGYTFGSGTRLTVV.

This clonotype occurred a few times. The chain is built from TRBV7-9 and TRBJ1-5; D not resolved. The germline gives CDR1 SEHNR, CDR2 FQNEAQ (reference sequence). Trimming took 3 bases from V and 8 from J, leaving 14 bases between them. CDR3 size: 14 residues. The CDR3 is CASSLGGHREPQHF. Here the CDR3 DNA reads TGTGCCAGCAGCTTGGGCGGCCACCGCGAGCCCCAGCATTTT.

This clonotype appeared a few times. This chain connects TRBV29-1 to TRBJ1-2, with 8 bases that match TRBD1. Germline-derived CDR1 and CDR2 are SQVTM and ANQGSEA. With 4 bases clipped from V and 8 bases from J, the junction kept 15 bases outside the gene matches. The CDR3 loop spans 15 amino acids. The CDR3 protein is CSVAGPGQALSGYTF. The CDR3 DNA is TGCAGCGTTGCCGGACCGGGACAGGCACTTTCGGGCTACACCTTC.

This chain links TRBV7-2 with TRBJ1-3, with a tentative D call TRBD1 (5 bases). The CDR3 contains 15 residues. CDR1 and CDR2 (germline): SGHTA, FQGNSA. V dropped 5 bases and J dropped 3 bases, with 14 bases sitting between them. CDR3 nucleotides: TGTGCCAGCAGCGCCCAATCGGGGGTTGGAAACACCATATATTTT. Amino acid sequence: CASSAQSGVGNTIYF.

The V gene is TRBV20-1, the J gene TRBJ2-3; 13 bases fit TRBD2. The CDR3 runs 17 residues. Germline V gives CDR1 DFQATT, CDR2 SNEGSKA (reference sequence). Trimming took 6 bases from V and 4 from J; bases not matched to a gene: 13. CDR3 coding DNA: TGCAGTGCACAAGGGGGACTAGCGGGGTGGGGGTCAGATACGCAGTATTTT. Translated, it gives CSAQGGLAGWGSDTQYF.

The genes are TRBV29-1 and TRBJ2-2; D might be TRBD2 (6 bases). In germline, CDR1 is SQVTM, CDR2 ANQGSEA. The V gene lost 6 bases and the J gene lost 0 bases, with 11 bases spanning the gap. This CDR3 is built from 14 residues. In DNA form, the CDR3 reads TGCAGCGTCCCGGGACTGTCGAACACCGGGGAGCTGTTTTTT. As protein: CSVPGLSNTGELFF.

This clonotype came up a few times. The V and J genes are TRBV7-9 and TRBJ2-7; D unresolved. This CDR3 spans 14 amino acids. V lost 5 bases to trimming and J lost 0 bases, with 11 bases between them. CDR1 SEHNR and CDR2 FQNEAQ come from the germline V gene (reference sequence). CDR3 protein: CASSPDPNSYEQYF. The CDR3 coding sequence is TGTGCCAGCAGCCCTGATCCCAACTCCTACGAGCAGTACTTC.

This clonotype has only a few counts. The chain links TRBV7-2 to TRBJ2-7; unclear D gene. V was shortened by 1 base and J by 6 bases, with 16 bases between the two germline ends. CDR3 length: 15 amino acids. Germline lookup yields CDR1 SGHTA and CDR2 FQGNSA. As DNA, the CDR3 is TGTGCCAGCAGCTTAGGACGGACCCCCCGTAGCGAGCAGTACTTC. Encoded protein: CASSLGRTPRSEQYF.

The chain carries TRBV28 and TRBJ2-7, with D perhaps given as TRBD1 or TRBD2 (6 bases each). The length of the CDR3 is 15 residues. V was cut by 6 bases and J by 2 bases, with 17 bases left in between. Germline V gene lookup returns CDR1 MDHEN and CDR2 SYDVKM. The CDR3 DNA reads TGTGCCAGCAGACCTGTCGGGGGCCGCACCTACGAGCAGTACTTC. This encodes CASRPVGGRTYEQYF.

This clonotype was seen repeatedly, ten times or more. The chain is built from TRBV9 and TRBJ2-7, with TRBD2 as a possible D gene (5 bases). The CDR3 runs to 15 residues. The germline V gene encodes CDR1 SGDLS and CDR2 YYNGEE. Trimming removed 0 bases at V and 4 bases at J, with 14 bases between. This CDR3 reads CASSVESGGPYEQYF. DNA for the CDR3: TGTGCCAGCAGCGTAGAAAGCGGAGGACCTTACGAGCAGTACTTC.

The table lists this clonotype with many counts. This rearrangement joins TRBV25-1 to TRBJ1-5; 7 bases are a match to TRBD1. The germline V gene encodes CDR1 MGHDK and CDR2 SYGVNS. The ends lost 8 bases at V and 0 bases at J; junction bases unmatched: 10. The CDR3 totals 16 residues. The CDR3 DNA sequence: TGTGCCAGCTCACCTCCCGGGACAGTTAGCAATCAGCCCCAGCATTTT. Encoded protein: CASSPPGTVSNQPQHF. The variable domain in full, with the rest retrieved from reference TRBV25-1 and TRBJ1-5, is EADIYQTPRYLVIGTGKKITLECSQTMGHDKMYWYQQDPGMELHLIHYSYGVNSTEKGDLSSESTVSRIRTEHFPLTLESARPSHTSQYLCASSPPGTVSNQPQHFGDGTRLSIL.

The chain joins TRBV9 to TRBJ2-7; 8 bases are shared with TRBD1. Trimming at V came to 4 bases and at J to 5 bases, leaving 14 bases not matched to a gene. Germline lookup yields CDR1 SGDLS and CDR2 YYNGEE. The CDR3 has 16 amino acids. CDR3 sequence: CASSLRQGLSFDEQYF. For the CDR3, the DNA is TGTGCCAGCAGCCTCCGACAGGGGTTGTCTTTCGACGAGCAGTACTTC.

The chain uses TRBV9 and TRBJ2-5; TRBD2 aligns across 8 bases. Trimming at V came to 4 bases and at J to 5 bases, leaving 7 bases not matched to a gene. Germline V gives CDR1 SGDLS, CDR2 YYNGEE. The CDR3 has 14 amino acids. This CDR3 is CASSMSGSSETQYF. The CDR3 nucleotides are TGTGCCAGCAGCATGAGCGGGAGTAGCGAGACCCAGTACTTC.

The V call is TRBV11-2, the J call TRBJ2-5; D perhaps matches TRBD1 (7 bases). The CDR3 has 16 amino acids. Per germline, CDR1 SGHAT and CDR2 FQNNGV. Trimming took off 4 bases at V and 4 bases at J, with 19 bases between the two ends. In nucleotides, the CDR3 is TGTGCCAGCAGCTCCCTAATGGACAGGAGGGGAGAGACCCAGTACTTC. Translated: CASSSLMDRRGETQYF.

The sample holds a few counts of this clonotype. The V and J genes are TRBV7-8 and TRBJ2-1; TRBD2 agrees at 14 bases. Trimming removed 2 bases from V and 7 bases from J; junction bases left unmatched: 4. Per the germline V gene, CDR1 is SGHVS and CDR2 is FQNEAQ. The CDR3 contains 16 residues. CDR3 DNA sequence: TGTGCCAGCAGCTTAAGAAGACTAGCGGGAGGGAATGAGCAGTTCTTC. It translates to CASSLRRLAGGNEQFF.

The rearrangement links TRBV20-1 to TRBJ1-5, with D maybe TRBD1 (5 bases). CDR3 length equals 15 residues. The germline V gene encodes CDR1 DFQATT and CDR2 SNEGSKA (reference sequence). Trimming removed 2 bases at V and 3 bases at J, with 14 bases between. As DNA, the CDR3 is TGCAGTGCTAGACTACCCGGGGGAAACAATCAGCCCCAGCATTTT. Its translation: CSARLPGGNNQPQHF.

This clonotype was observed many times. This rearrangement joins TRBV20-1 to TRBJ2-7; 7 bases agree with TRBD2. The germline CDR1 and CDR2 sequences are DFQATT and SNEGSKA (reference sequence). This CDR3 comprises 16 residues. The trim removed 0 bases at V and 2 bases at J, leaving 10 bases unmatched. For the CDR3, the DNA is TGCAGTGCTAGAGATGATGCGGCGGGGACTACCTACGAGCAGTACTTC. This sequence encodes CSARDDAAGTTYEQYF.